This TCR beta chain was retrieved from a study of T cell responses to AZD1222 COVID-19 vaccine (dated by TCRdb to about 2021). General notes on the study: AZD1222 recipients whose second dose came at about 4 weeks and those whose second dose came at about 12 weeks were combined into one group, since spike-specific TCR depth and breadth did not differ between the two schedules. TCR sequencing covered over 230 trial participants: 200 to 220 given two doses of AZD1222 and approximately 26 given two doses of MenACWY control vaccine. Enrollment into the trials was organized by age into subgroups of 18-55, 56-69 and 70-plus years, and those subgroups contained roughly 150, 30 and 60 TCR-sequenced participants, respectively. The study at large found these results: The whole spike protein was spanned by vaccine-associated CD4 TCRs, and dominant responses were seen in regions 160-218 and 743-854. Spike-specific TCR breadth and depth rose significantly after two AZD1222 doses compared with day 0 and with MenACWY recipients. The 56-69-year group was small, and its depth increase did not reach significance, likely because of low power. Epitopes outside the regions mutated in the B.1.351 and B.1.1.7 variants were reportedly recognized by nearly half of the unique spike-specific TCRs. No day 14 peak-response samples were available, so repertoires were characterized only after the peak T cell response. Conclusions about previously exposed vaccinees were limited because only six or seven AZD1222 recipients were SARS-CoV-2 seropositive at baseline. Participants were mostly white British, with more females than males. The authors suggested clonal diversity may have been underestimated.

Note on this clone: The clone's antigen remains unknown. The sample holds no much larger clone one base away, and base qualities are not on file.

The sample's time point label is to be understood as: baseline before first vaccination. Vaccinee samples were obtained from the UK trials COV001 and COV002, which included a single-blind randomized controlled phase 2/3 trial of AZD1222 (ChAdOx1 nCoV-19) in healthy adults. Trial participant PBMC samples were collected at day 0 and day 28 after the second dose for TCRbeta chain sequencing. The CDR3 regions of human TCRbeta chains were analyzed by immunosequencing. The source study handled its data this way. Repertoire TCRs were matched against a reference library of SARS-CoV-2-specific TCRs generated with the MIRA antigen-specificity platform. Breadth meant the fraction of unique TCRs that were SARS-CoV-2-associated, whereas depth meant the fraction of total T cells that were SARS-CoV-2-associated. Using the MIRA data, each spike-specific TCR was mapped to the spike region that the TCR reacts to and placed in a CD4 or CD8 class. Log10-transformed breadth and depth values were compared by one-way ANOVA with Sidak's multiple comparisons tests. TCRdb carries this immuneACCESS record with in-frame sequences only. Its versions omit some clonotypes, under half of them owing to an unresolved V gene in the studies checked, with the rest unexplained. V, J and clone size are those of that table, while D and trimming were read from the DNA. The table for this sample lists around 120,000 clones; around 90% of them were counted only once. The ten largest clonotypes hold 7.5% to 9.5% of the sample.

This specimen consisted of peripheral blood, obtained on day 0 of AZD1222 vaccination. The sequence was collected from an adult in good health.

The DNA reads TGTGCCAGCAGTGAACCTAGCGGGAGTTATGAGACCCAGTACTTC. Translated, it gives CASSEPSGSYETQYF. In this chain, TRBV2 is recombined with TRBJ2-5; a stretch of 10 junction bases matches TRBD2. Based on the germline V gene, the CDR1 and CDR2 sequences are SNHLY and FYNNEI. Inclusive of the bounding cysteine and phenylalanine, the CDR3 is 15 residues long. Only the CDR3 DNA is retained, 45 bases long and in frame from the first base. Trimmed from V: 2 bases; trimmed from J: 5 bases; junction bases lacking a gene match: 5.